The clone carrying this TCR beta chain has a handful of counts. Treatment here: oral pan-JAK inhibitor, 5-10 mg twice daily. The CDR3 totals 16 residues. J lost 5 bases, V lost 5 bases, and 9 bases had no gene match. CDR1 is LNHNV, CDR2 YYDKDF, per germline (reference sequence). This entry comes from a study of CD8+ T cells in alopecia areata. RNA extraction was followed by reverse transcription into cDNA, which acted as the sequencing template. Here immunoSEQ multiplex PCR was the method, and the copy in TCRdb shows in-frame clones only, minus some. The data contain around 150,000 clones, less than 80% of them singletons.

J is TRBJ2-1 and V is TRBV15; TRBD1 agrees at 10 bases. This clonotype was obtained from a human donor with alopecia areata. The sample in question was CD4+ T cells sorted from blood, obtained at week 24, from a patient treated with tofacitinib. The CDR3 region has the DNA TGTGCCACCAGCGGAAAGGGGACAGGGGATAACAATGAGCAGTTCTTC. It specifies CATSGKGTGDNNEQFF.